The T cell receptor (beta chain) described here comes from a study of Tregs in tolerant kidney transplant recipients. A word on this clone: Its cognate antigen is unknown.

Recipients received nonmyeloablative bone marrow transplants from related graft donors, with transient mixed chimerism. Unstimulated Tregs (CD4+CD25+CD127-) and CD4+CD25- non-Tregs were sorted from PBMCs. The table came from immunoSEQ multiplex PCR; TCRdb's copy has only in-frame clones and leaves some out. The profile shows 50,000 to 55,000 clones, 91% of them singletons. Regarding the study as a whole: Tregs expanded with activated donor B cells seemed most donor-specific.

Germline values: CDR1 SSHAT, CDR2 FNYEAQ (reference sequence). J lost 5 bases, V lost 2 bases, and 13 bases had no gene match. CDR3 length: 19 amino acids. This clonotype originated in a human patient who received a combined kidney and bone marrow transplant. Some T cells may have originated in the graft donor. The material sequenced was CD8+ T cells from blood (PBMCs), taken 24 months after the transplant. The V gene is TRBV7-7, the J gene TRBJ2-1; 12 nucleotides match TRBD2. The CDR3 DNA is TGTGCCAGCAGCTTATATCCTAGCGGGAGGGCCGGTTCAAACAATGAGCAGTTCTTC. Its protein product is CASSLYPSGRAGSNNEQFF.